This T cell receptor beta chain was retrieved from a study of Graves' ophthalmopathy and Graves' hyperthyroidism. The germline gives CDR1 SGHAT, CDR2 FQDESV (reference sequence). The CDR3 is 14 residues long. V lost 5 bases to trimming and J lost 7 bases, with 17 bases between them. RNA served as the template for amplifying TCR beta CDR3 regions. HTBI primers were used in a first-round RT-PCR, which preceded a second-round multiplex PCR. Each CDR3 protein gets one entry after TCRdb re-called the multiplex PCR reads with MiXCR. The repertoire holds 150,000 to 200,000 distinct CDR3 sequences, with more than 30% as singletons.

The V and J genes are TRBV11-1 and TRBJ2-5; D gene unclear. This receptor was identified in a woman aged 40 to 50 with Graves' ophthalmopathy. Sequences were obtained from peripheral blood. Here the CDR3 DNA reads TGTGCCAGCAGCCAAGGTGGCCCCTCGGGGACCCAGTACTTC. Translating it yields CASSQGGPSGTQYF.